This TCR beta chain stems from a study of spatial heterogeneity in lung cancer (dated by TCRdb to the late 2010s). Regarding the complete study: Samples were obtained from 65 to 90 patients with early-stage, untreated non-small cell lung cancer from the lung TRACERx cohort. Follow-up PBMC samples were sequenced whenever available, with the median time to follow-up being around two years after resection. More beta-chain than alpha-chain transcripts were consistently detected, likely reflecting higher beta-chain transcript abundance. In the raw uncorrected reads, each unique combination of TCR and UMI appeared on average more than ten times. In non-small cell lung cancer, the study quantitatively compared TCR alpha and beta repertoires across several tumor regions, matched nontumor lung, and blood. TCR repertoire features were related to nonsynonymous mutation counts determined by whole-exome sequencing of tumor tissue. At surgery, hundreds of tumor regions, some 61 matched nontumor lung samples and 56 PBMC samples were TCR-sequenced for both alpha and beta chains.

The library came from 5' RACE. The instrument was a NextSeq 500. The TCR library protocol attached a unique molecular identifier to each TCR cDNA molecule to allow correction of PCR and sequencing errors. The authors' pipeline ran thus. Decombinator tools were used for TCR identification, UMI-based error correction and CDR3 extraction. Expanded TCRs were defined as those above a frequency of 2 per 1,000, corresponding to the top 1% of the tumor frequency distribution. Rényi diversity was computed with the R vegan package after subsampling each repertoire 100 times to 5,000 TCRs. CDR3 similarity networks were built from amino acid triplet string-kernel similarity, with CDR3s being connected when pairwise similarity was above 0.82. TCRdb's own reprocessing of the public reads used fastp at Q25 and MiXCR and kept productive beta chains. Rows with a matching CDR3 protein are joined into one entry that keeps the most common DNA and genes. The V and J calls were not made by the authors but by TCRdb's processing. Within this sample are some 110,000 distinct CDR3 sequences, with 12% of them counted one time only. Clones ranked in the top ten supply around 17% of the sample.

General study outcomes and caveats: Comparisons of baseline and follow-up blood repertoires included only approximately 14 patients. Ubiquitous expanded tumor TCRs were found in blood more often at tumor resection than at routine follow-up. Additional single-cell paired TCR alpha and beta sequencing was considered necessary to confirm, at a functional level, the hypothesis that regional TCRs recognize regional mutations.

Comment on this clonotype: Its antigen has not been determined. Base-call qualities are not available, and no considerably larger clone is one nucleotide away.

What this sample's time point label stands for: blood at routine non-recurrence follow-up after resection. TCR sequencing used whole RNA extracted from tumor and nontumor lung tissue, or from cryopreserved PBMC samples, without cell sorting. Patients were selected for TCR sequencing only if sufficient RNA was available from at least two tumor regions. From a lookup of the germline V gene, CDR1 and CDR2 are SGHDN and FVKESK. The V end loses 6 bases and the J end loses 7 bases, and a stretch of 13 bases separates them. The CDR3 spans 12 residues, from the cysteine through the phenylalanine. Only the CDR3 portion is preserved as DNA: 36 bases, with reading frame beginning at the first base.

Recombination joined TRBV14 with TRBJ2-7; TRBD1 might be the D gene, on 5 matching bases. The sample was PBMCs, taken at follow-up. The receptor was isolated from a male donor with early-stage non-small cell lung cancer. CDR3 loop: CASSMTVGEQYF. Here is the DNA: TGTGCCAGCAGTATGACAGTCGGTGAGCAGTACTTC.